The 22 T cell receptor beta chains below come from one sample, sequenced in a study of cytomegalovirus exposure and HLA in healthy donors. In the PCR, 60 Vbeta and 13 Jbeta primers were used. Profiling relied on immunoSEQ multiplex PCR, and the TCRdb table lists in-frame clones only, not all of them. The sample has some 220,000 clones; around four fifths are singletons. The sequencing input was PBMCs. The receptors derive from a woman aged 40 to 55 in good health and CMV-seronegative.

This clone was recorded a few times. V and J are TRBV5-1 and TRBJ2-3; 7 nucleotides match TRBD2. V dropped 0 bases and J dropped 4; count of bases not matched to a gene: 8. The V gene's germline CDR1 is SGHRS and CDR2 YFSETQ. The CDR3 sequence is 16 residues long. The CDR3 coding sequence is TGCGCCAGCAGCTTGGTCGGCGGGGGTGGTTCAGATACGCAGTATTTT. It codes for CASSLVGGGGSDTQYF.

This chain joins TRBV19 and TRBJ2-7; 9 bases are shared with TRBD2. J gave up 3 bases and V 5 bases, and 5 bases lay outside the gene matches. CDR1 and CDR2 from the germline V gene are LNHDA and SQIVND (reference sequence). The CDR3 contains 14 residues. This chain's CDR3 is CASSFKTSGYEQYF. CDR3 sequence (DNA): TGTGCCAGTAGTTTCAAGACTAGCGGCTACGAGCAGTACTTC.

V gene TRBV27 combines with J gene TRBJ1-2; 7 nucleotides line up with TRBD1. V trimming: 6 bases; J trimming: 3 bases; junction bases outside the gene matches: 7. CDR3 length equals 14 residues. Germline values: CDR1 MNHEY, CDR2 SMNVEV (reference sequence). The CDR3 sequence: CASSSGRGYYGYTF. Written as DNA, the CDR3 is TGTGCCAGCAGCTCTGGCAGGGGGTACTATGGCTACACCTTC.

V and J are TRBV18 and TRBJ1-1; the match to TRBD1 covers 7 bases. After removal of 3 bases from V and 1 base from J, the junction contained 5 bases not matched to a gene. The CDR3 is made up of 15 amino acids. CDR1 is KGHSH, CDR2 LQKENI, per germline. The CDR3 DNA is TGTGCCAGCTCACCGCCCAGGACAGGGAACACTGAAGCTTTCTTT. It specifies CASSPPRTGNTEAFF.

V and J are TRBV5-1 and TRBJ2-7, with 8 bases matching TRBD1. This CDR3 spans 14 amino acids. Germline CDR1 reads SGHRS; CDR2 reads YFSETQ. V dropped 1 base and J dropped 3; count of bases not matched to a gene: 3. In nucleotides, the CDR3 is TGCGCCAGCAGCTTGAATACAGGGGGCTACGAGCAGTACTTC. Its translation: CASSLNTGGYEQYF.

The chain links TRBV5-4 to TRBJ2-5; D not resolved. Germline CDR1 reads SGHNT; CDR2 reads YYREEE (reference sequence). The CDR3 runs to 14 residues. The V end was cut by 4 bases, the J end by 0 bases, with 10 bases between. CDR3 DNA sequence: TGTGCCAGCAGCCCTCGCGTGGACCAAGAGACCCAGTACTTC. It specifies CASSPRVDQETQYF.

The V call is TRBV11-3, the J call TRBJ2-3; D might be TRBD2 (6 bases). The CDR3 runs to 16 residues. Germline values: CDR1 SGHNT, CDR2 YENEEA. With 7 bases removed from V and 5 bases from J, the gap between germline ends came to 22 bases. The CDR3 region has the DNA TGTGCCAGCAACAACCCCTTGCGGGGAGATGAAGATACGCAGTATTTT. Translation gives CASNNPLRGDEDTQYF.

Only one count was recorded for this clone. The V and J genes are TRBV7-9 and TRBJ2-7; perhaps TRBD1 as D (6 bases). The germline V gene has CDR1 SEHNR and CDR2 FQNEAQ (reference sequence). V was cut by 5 bases and J by 0 bases, with 14 bases left in between. The CDR3 has 15 residues. In DNA, the CDR3 is TGTGCCAGCAGCGGTACCCGGGACATCTCCTACGAGCAGTACTTC. This translates into CASSGTRDISYEQYF.

The chain uses TRBV6-4 and TRBJ1-6, with D unclear. The length of the CDR3 is 13 residues. The V end lost 6 bases, the J end lost 11 bases, and 14 bases lay between the germline ends. Germline CDR1 MRHNA, CDR2 SNTAGT. The CDR3 DNA follows: TGTGCCAGCAGCGCCGACGGGGTAGCACCCCTCCACTTT. As protein: CASSADGVAPLHF.

The chain joins TRBV4-3 to TRBJ1-2, with D maybe TRBD1 (6 bases). V was clipped by 2 bases and J by 8 bases, with 21 bases between them. The CDR3 is 16 residues long. Germline CDR1 reads LGHNA; CDR2 reads YSLEER. The CDR3 loop is CASSQRSDSSTGGYTF. CDR3 nucleotides: TGCGCCAGCAGCCAACGCTCGGACAGCTCCACTGGGGGCTACACCTTC.

The gene calls are TRBV30 and TRBJ2-5, with a possible D match to TRBD1 (6 bases). This CDR3 contains 13 residues. Germline V CDR1 and CDR2: GTSNPN, SVGIG (reference sequence). Trimming left V 2 bases short and J 5 bases short, with 12 bases between. CDR3 nucleotides: TGTGCCTGGAGTTACAGGGTCAGGGAGACCCAGTACTTC. Translating it yields CAWSYRVRETQYF.

The V call is TRBV7-2, the J call TRBJ1-6; D is undetermined. The CDR3 is made up of 16 amino acids. CDR1 SGHTA and CDR2 FQGNSA come from the germline V gene. The V end was cut by 5 bases, the J end by 1 base, with 12 bases between. The CDR3 nucleotides read TGTGCCAGCAGCCTGATGGGGAGTTCCTATAATTCACCCCTCCACTTT. Encoded protein: CASSLMGSSYNSPLHF.

V usage is TRBV5-4 and J usage is TRBJ2-3; 8 bases align to TRBD2. CDR1 is SGHNT and CDR2 is YYREEE in the germline V gene (reference sequence). This CDR3 region has 16 residues. Losses at the gene ends were 0 bases for V and 2 bases for J; bases not matched to a gene: 5. In nucleotides, the CDR3 is TGTGCCAGCAGCTTGGGGCGGGGGGACTACACAGATACGCAGTATTTT. This codes for CASSLGRGDYTDTQYF.

Regarding this clone: The same CDR3 can be traced to other DNA sequences in this sample. The chain links TRBV7-2 to TRBJ1-5, with TRBD1 identical over 7 bases. Per the germline V gene, CDR1 is SGHTA and CDR2 is FQGNSA. V lost 5 bases, J lost 2 bases, and 6 bases stayed unmatched. The CDR3 length is 15 residues. This chain's CDR3 is CASSLRQGGNQPQHF. CDR3 nucleotide sequence: TGTGCCAGCAGCCTACGACAGGGAGGCAATCAGCCCCAGCATTTT.

The V call is TRBV28, the J call TRBJ2-1; TRBD2 matches 12 bases. The length of the CDR3 is 19 residues. Germline CDR1 reads MDHEN; CDR2 reads SYDVKM. Trimming cost V 6 bases and J 4 bases; bases outside gene matches: 16. The CDR3 nucleotides read TGTGCCAGCAGCTTTCAACGGCTAGCGGGGGGGCCGGTATACAATGAGCAGTTCTTC. Translation: CASSFQRLAGGPVYNEQFF.

This clone came up once. The chain couples TRBV19 to TRBJ2-1; tentative D call: TRBD2 (6 bases). Trimming removed 5 bases from V and 4 bases from J, with 12 bases in between. Germline V lookup: CDR1 LNHDA, CDR2 SQIVND (reference sequence). There are 14 residues in the CDR3. CDR3 in amino acids: CASSRSGSYNEQFF. CDR3 DNA sequence: TGTGCCAGTAGTCGTAGCGGATCATACAATGAGCAGTTCTTC.

This chain links TRBV7-7 with TRBJ2-2; 7 bases match TRBD1. The V gene's germline CDR1 is SSHAT and CDR2 FNYEAQ (reference sequence). The CDR3 spans 15 residues. CDR3 in amino acids: CAILLTGANTGELFF. The CDR3, as DNA: TGTGCTATTCTATTAACAGGGGCGAACACCGGGGAGCTGTTTTTT.

The gene calls are TRBV7-9 and TRBJ2-2, with a possible D match to TRBD1 (6 bases). Trimming shortened V by 5 bases and J by 3 bases, and 10 bases separated the two germline ends. The CDR3 contains 14 residues. Germline values: CDR1 SEHNR, CDR2 FQNEAQ (reference sequence). In DNA form, the CDR3 reads TGTGCCAGCAGCAGGACAGTATACACCGGGGAGCTGTTTTTT. It yields the protein CASSRTVYTGELFF. Full variable domain (outside the CDR3, taken from reference TRBV7-9 and TRBJ2-2): DTGVSQNPRHKITKRGQNVTFRCDPISEHNRLYWYRQTLGQGPEFLTYFQNEAQLEKSRLLSDRFSAERPKGSFSTLEIQRTEQGDSAMYLCASSRTVYTGELFFGEGSRLTVL.

This clone was seen more than once but under ten times. The V call is TRBV4-1, the J call TRBJ2-7, with TRBD1 identical over 9 bases. V gave up 1 base and J gave up 7 bases; unmatched junction bases: 5. CDR1 MGHRA and CDR2 YSYEKL come from the germline V gene. The CDR3 has 14 amino acids. The CDR3 spells CASSQARTGEEQYF. CDR3 bases: TGCGCCAGCAGCCAAGCGAGGACAGGGGAAGAGCAGTACTTC.

The chain joins TRBV11-2 to TRBJ1-1; the match to TRBD1 covers 11 bases. The CDR3 has 15 residues. CDR1 is SGHAT, CDR2 FQNNGV, per germline. V lost 2 bases and J lost 6; bases outside the gene matches: 5. This CDR3 reads CASSLMPGQGAEAFF. The CDR3 coding sequence is TGTGCCAGCAGCTTAATGCCGGGACAGGGGGCTGAAGCTTTCTTT.

The chain is built from TRBV11-1 and TRBJ1-1, with 7 bases aligning to TRBD1. The CDR3 sequence is 16 residues long. V lost 6 bases, J lost 1 base, and 11 bases stayed unmatched. Germline-derived CDR1 and CDR2 are SGHAT and FQDESV (reference sequence). The CDR3 DNA reads TGTGCCAGCAGTCCACGGACAGGCGGGACGAACACTGAAGCTTTCTTT. It specifies CASSPRTGGTNTEAFF.

The table lists this clone with a count of one. This chain uses TRBV7-9 with TRBJ1-1; 11 bases match TRBD1. V shed 4 bases, J shed 2 bases, and the junction held 3 bases outside the gene matches. This CDR3 contains 15 residues. Germline V CDR1 and CDR2: SEHNR, FQNEAQ (reference sequence). The CDR3 protein is CASSWGQGDNTEAFF. The DNA of the CDR3 is TGTGCCAGCAGCTGGGGACAGGGGGATAACACTGAAGCTTTCTTT.